A single sample gave rise to the 20 T cell receptor beta chains below, sequenced in a study of T cell responses to AZD1222 COVID-19 vaccine. Repertoires were generated with immunoSEQ multiplex PCR, while TCRdb's copy carries only in-frame clones and drops some. Of 75,000 to 90,000 clones listed, 89% are singletons. The source was peripheral blood, collected on day 0 of AZD1222 vaccination. The receptors shown here come from an adult in good health.

The chain couples TRBV6-5 to TRBJ1-2; D uncertain. Germline V CDR1 and CDR2: MNHEY, SVGAGI. V shed 8 bases and J shed 8 bases, with 15 bases lying between them. The CDR3 consists of 12 residues. As DNA, the CDR3 is TGTGCCAGCCGGGTCTTTGATAGCGGCTACACCTTC. It translates to CASRVFDSGYTF.

CDR3 residues: CSVADRGETQYF. For the CDR3, the DNA is TGCAGCGTCGCGGACAGGGGAGAGACCCAGTACTTC. The rearrangement links TRBV29-1 to TRBJ2-5; 9 positions match TRBD1. V shed 6 bases and J 4 bases; nucleotides not matched to a gene: 3. The CDR3 consists of 12 residues. Germline assignment: CDR1 SQVTM and CDR2 ANQGSEA.

This sequence joins TRBV5-1 and TRBJ2-1; D possibly corresponds to TRBD2 (6 bases). CDR1 and CDR2 (germline): SGHRS, YFSETQ. V gave up 0 bases and J gave up 7 bases, with 17 bases separating them. The CDR3 length is 16 residues. The CDR3, as DNA: TGCGCCAGCAGCTTGGTAATAGGGAGTGGGGGGAATGAGCAGTTCTTC. Its translation: CASSLVIGSGGNEQFF.

V and J are TRBV10-3 and TRBJ2-7, with 7 bases lining up with TRBD1. The CDR3 consists of 14 residues. V trimming: 3 bases; J trimming: 3 bases; junction bases outside the gene matches: 5. The germline gives CDR1 ENHRY, CDR2 SYGVKD. CDR3 region: CAISEGQAIYEQYF. The CDR3 region has the DNA TGTGCCATCAGTGAAGGACAGGCGATCTACGAGCAGTACTTC.

With respect to this clone: Other nucleotide sequences from this sample produce the same CDR3. This chain's CDR3 is CASGLNSNQPQHF. CDR3 DNA: TGTGCTAGTGGTTTGAATAGCAATCAGCCCCAGCATTTT. The rearrangement uses TRBV12-5 and TRBJ1-5, with D uncertain. The CDR3 extends over 13 amino acids. Germline values: CDR1 LGHNT, CDR2 FRNRAP. V lost 2 bases, J lost 0 bases, and 2 bases lay in between.

This clone occurred once. This chain connects TRBV19 to TRBJ1-5; D not resolved. Trimming shortened V by 1 base and J by 4 bases, and 11 bases separated the two germline ends. The CDR3 loop spans 15 amino acids. Germline loops: CDR1 LNHDA, CDR2 SQIVND (reference sequence). DNA of the CDR3: TGTGCCAGTAGTATAGTTCCGACTGAGAATCAGCCCCAGCATTTT. Translating gives CASSIVPTENQPQHF.

V usage is TRBV5-1 and J usage is TRBJ2-1, with D perhaps matching TRBD1 or TRBD2 (5 bases each). CDR1 and CDR2 from the germline V gene are SGHRS and YFSETQ. The CDR3 has 16 residues. Trimming stripped 4 bases from V and 4 bases from J, with 18 bases between. In nucleotides, the CDR3 is TGCGCCAGCAGCCCAAGGGGTGGGAGTGAGTACAATGAGCAGTTCTTC. It is translated as CASSPRGGSEYNEQFF.

The rearrangement joins TRBV19 to TRBJ1-4; no clear D. The CDR3 consists of 14 residues. Looked up from germline, CDR1 is LNHDA and CDR2 is SQIVND (reference sequence). With 5 bases removed from V and 4 bases from J, the gap between germline ends came to 11 bases. The CDR3 DNA sequence: TGTGCCAGTAGTCGTCAGCTAGATAATGAAAAACTGTTTTTT. Its translation is CASSRQLDNEKLFF.

CDR3 sequence: CSVEDPFMNTEAFF. The CDR3 DNA reads TGCAGCGTTGAAGATCCATTCATGAACACTGAAGCTTTCTTT. The chain recombines TRBV29-1 with TRBJ1-1; D is uncertain. This CDR3 has 14 amino acids. Germline V gives CDR1 SQVTM, CDR2 ANQGSEA. Trimming took 0 bases from V and 0 from J, leaving 8 bases between them.

The chain links TRBV6-5 to TRBJ1-4; TRBD1 agrees at 10 bases. Per the germline V gene, CDR1 is MNHEY and CDR2 is SVGAGI. The CDR3 covers 16 residues. Trimming removed 0 bases from V and 5 bases from J; junction bases left unmatched: 3. The CDR3 reads CASSYSGQGFNEKLFF. The DNA for the CDR3 is TGTGCCAGCAGTTACTCGGGACAGGGGTTCAATGAAAAACTGTTTTTT.

The rearrangement links TRBV27 to TRBJ1-2; D remains ambiguous. V was cut by 6 bases and J by 6 bases, with 17 bases left in between. The V gene's germline CDR1 is MNHEY and CDR2 SMNVEV (reference sequence). This CDR3 is built from 14 residues. The CDR3 coding sequence is TGTGCCAGCAGATCTGGTAGTCAGCGAAATGGCTACACCTTC. It codes for CASRSGSQRNGYTF.

The chain combines TRBV13 with TRBJ1-3; 7 nucleotides match TRBD1. J was trimmed by 7 bases and V by 7 bases; bases with no gene match: 16. Germline-derived CDR1 and CDR2 are PRHDT and FYEKMQ (reference sequence). The CDR3 is 16 amino acids. CDR3: CASTIIGAGGLNTIYF. Written as DNA, the CDR3 is TGTGCCAGCACCATTATCGGGGCAGGGGGTTTGAACACCATATATTTT.

The genes are TRBV6-5 and TRBJ2-6; 7 bases are shared with TRBD2. This CDR3 contains 13 residues. The germline CDR1 and CDR2 sequences are MNHEY and SVGAGI. Trimming at V came to 5 bases and at J to 7 bases, leaving 2 bases not matched to a gene. Written as DNA, the CDR3 is TGTGCCAGCAGTCAGGGACTAGCCAACGTCCTGACTTTC. Protein: CASSQGLANVLTF.

V usage is TRBV5-1 and J usage is TRBJ2-7, with 10 bases matching TRBD1. The CDR3 loop spans 18 amino acids. J was trimmed by 4 bases and V by 0 bases; bases with no gene match: 13. Germline assignment: CDR1 SGHRS and CDR2 YFSETQ. The CDR3 nucleotides read TGCGCCAGCAGCTTGGGGTTTATCGGGACAGGGGTTACGTACGAGCAGTACTTC. It translates to CASSLGFIGTGVTYEQYF.

The chain is built from TRBV18 and TRBJ2-5, with 8 bases that match TRBD2. This CDR3 has 14 amino acids. Losses at the gene ends were 3 bases for V and 1 base for J; bases not matched to a gene: 1. Germline CDR1 KGHSH, CDR2 LQKENI. In DNA form, the CDR3 reads TGTGCCAGCTCACCGAGCGGGGGCCAAGAGACCCAGTACTTC. This codes for CASSPSGGQETQYF.

This chain uses TRBV11-2 with TRBJ2-1, with 11 bases matching TRBD2. Germline V gives CDR1 SGHAT, CDR2 FQNNGV. V lost 4 bases to trimming and J lost 9 bases; unmatched junction nucleotides: 17. This CDR3 has 18 residues. As DNA, the CDR3 is TGTGCCAGCAGCTCCTCCCCCCAACTAGCGGGAGTCGTCGGTGAGCAGTTCTTC. Encoded protein: CASSSSPQLAGVVGEQFF.

J is TRBJ2-7 and V is TRBV15, with D unclear. This CDR3 has 13 amino acids. The V gene lost 8 bases and the J gene lost 3 bases, with 14 bases spanning the gap. The V gene's germline CDR1 is LNHNV and CDR2 YYDKDF (reference sequence). The CDR3 sequence: CATAQQNSYEQYF. CDR3 sequence (DNA): TGTGCCACCGCCCAACAGAATAGCTACGAGCAGTACTTC.

The chain combines TRBV3-1 (or the pseudogene TRBV3-2) with TRBJ1-2; TRBD1 aligns across 7 bases. Trimming removed 1 base from V and 8 bases from J; junction bases left unmatched: 7. The CDR3 has 14 residues. Germline V gives CDR1 LGHDT, CDR2 YNNKEL (reference sequence). This chain's CDR3 is CASSQVVTGEGYTF. In nucleotides, the CDR3 is TGTGCCAGCAGCCAAGTGGTTACAGGGGAAGGCTACACCTTC.

J is TRBJ2-7 and V is TRBV2; D is possibly TRBD1 (6 bases). The CDR3 spans 14 residues. The V and J ends lost 6 bases and 3 bases respectively, with 15 bases between them. CDR1 is SNHLY, CDR2 FYNNEI, per germline. This CDR3 is CASSIRRDNYEQYF. The CDR3 DNA follows: TGTGCCAGCAGCATAAGACGGGACAACTACGAGCAGTACTTC.

This clone was seen just once. CDR3 DNA: TGTGCCAGCAGCCAAGACTCTAGCGGGGGGAATACGCAGTATTTT. Translation gives CASSQDSSGGNTQYF. This rearrangement joins TRBV3-1 (or the pseudogene TRBV3-2) to TRBJ2-3, with 11 positions matching TRBD2. V gave up 0 bases and J gave up 7 bases; unmatched junction bases: 3. The germline V gene encodes CDR1 LGHDT and CDR2 YNNKEL (reference sequence). CDR3 size: 15 residues.